The entry below gives a single TCR beta chain sequence along with its context. Its specificity is unknown. Here immunoSEQ multiplex PCR was the method, and the copy in TCRdb shows in-frame clones only, minus some. Seen here are about 120,000 clones, around 87% observed once, and the top ten hold about 3%. These data come from a study of T cell responses to AZD1222 COVID-19 vaccine. Findings and caveats of the study: Spike-specific TCR depth and breadth grew after two AZD1222 doses. Donors were largely white British and mainly female; clonal diversity was possibly underestimated.

V gave up 2 bases and J gave up 8 bases, with 12 bases separating them. Germline CDR1 reads SGHTA; CDR2 reads FQGNSA. The CDR3 extends over 13 amino acids. The sequenced sample was peripheral blood, obtained 28 days after the second AZD1222 dose. The clonotype was recovered from an adult who received the AZD1222 COVID-19 vaccine. The chain carries TRBV7-2 and TRBJ1-2; D perhaps matches TRBD1 (6 bases). CDR3 sequence (DNA): TGTGCCAGCAGCTTACAACAGGGTGGGGGCTACACCTTC. Protein sequence: CASSLQQGGGYTF.